This T cell receptor (beta chain) stems from a study of cytomegalovirus exposure and HLA in healthy donors. Study at large: The 120 or so validation repertoires used a platform that matched the one used for the roughly 700 first-cohort repertoires, as a later analysis reported. Study observations and caveats: A classifier reportedly called cytomegalovirus status with high sensitivity and specificity. Cytomegalovirus-associated status was assigned to about 150 TCR beta chains.

To note about this clone: What it binds is not known.

The CDR3 length is 15 residues. The germline CDR1 and CDR2 sequences are LNHDA and SQIVND (reference sequence). Trimming removed 3 bases from V and 5 bases from J, with 16 bases in between. The table came from immunoSEQ multiplex PCR; TCRdb's copy has only in-frame clones and leaves some out. This table has roughly 70,000 clones, around 97% appearing once. The sample was PBMCs. This clonotype originated in a woman younger than 35 in good health and CMV-seropositive. The chain has TRBV19 and TRBJ1-1; no definite D call. The DNA of the CDR3 is TGTGCCAGTAGTATCGCCCCCGGGGTACGGACTGAAGCTTTCTTT. Encoded protein: CASSIAPGVRTEAFF.